Detailed here is one T cell receptor beta chain. Only in-frame clones appear in the TCRdb table, and some are missing; sequencing was by immunoSEQ multiplex PCR. This sample yields roughly 70,000 clones, of which 94% are seen a single time; more than 2.5% belongs to the top ten. This sample is part of a study of control samples from healthy donors and cancer patients. Germline CDR1 and CDR2: SGHNT and YENEEA. CDR3 size: 14 residues. V lost 5 bases to trimming and J lost 0 bases, with 10 bases between them. The source material was blood. The chain uses TRBV11-3 and TRBJ2-5, with D hard to call. The sequence derives from a woman in her 30s in good health. The DNA for the CDR3 is TGTGCCAGCAGCCATGACAAGTACCAAGAGACCCAGTACTTC. Amino acid sequence: CASSHDKYQETQYF.